This T cell receptor beta chain was sequenced during a study of blood T cell repertoires in COVID-19. Study-wide context: Samples taken during acute and convalescent COVID-19 were collected in the United States, Italy and Spain. Sample material is recorded as cDNA or gDNA derived from T cells, B-cell-depleted T cells, or PBMCs.

There are 15 residues in the CDR3. V lost 0 bases, J lost 10 bases, and 8 bases stayed unmatched. The germline V gene has CDR1 MNHEY and CDR2 SVGEGT. In the authors' methods: Reference gene primer amplification yielded estimated nucleated cell counts. Sequenced by immunoSEQ multiplex PCR; TCRdb stores in-frame clones only, minus some. That table is the source of V, J and clone size, and D and trimming were worked out from the DNA. Among about 360,000 clones, 70% to 90% were seen once, and the ten largest hold about 3%. The sequenced sample was peripheral blood. This chain joins TRBV6-2 or TRBV6-3 and TRBJ2-1; 8 nucleotides agree with TRBD2. This TCR was recovered from a human donor in a cohort sampled during active COVID-19. The CDR3 sequence: CASSYSRGGPGEQFF. The CDR3 nucleotides read TGTGCCAGCAGTTACTCCCGGGGGGGGCCGGGGGAGCAGTTCTTC.